This TCR beta chain was profiled in a study of blood T cell repertoires in COVID-19. Study information: The study drew acute and convalescent COVID-19 samples from the United States, Italy and Spain. PBMCs, B-cell-depleted T cells, or T cells provided the cDNA or gDNA that made up the material.

Original analysis: From reference gene primer amplification, estimates of nucleated cell counts were derived. Profiled with immunoSEQ multiplex PCR; TCRdb holds only in-frame clones, not every one. V and J calls and clone size follow that table, whereas D and trimming were derived from the DNA. Among about 160,000 clones listed, almost 85% were seen once. The germline V gene encodes CDR1 SGHVS and CDR2 FQNEAQ. The CDR3 sequence is 19 residues long. V trimming: 3 bases; J trimming: 0 bases; junction bases outside the gene matches: 10. V gene TRBV7-8 combines with J gene TRBJ2-3; 12 nucleotides align to TRBD2. Sequencing was carried out using peripheral blood. The TCR was taken from a human donor with acute or convalescent COVID-19. The donor label of this sample is uncertain. The CDR3 here is CASSFRLAGGRTSTDTQYF. The CDR3 DNA reads TGTGCCAGCAGCTTTCGGCTAGCGGGGGGGCGGACTAGCACAGATACGCAGTATTTT. The full variable domain, completed using reference TRBV7-8 and TRBJ2-3, is GAGVSQSPRYKVAKRGQDVALRCDPISGHVSLFWYQQALGQGPEFLTYFQNEAQLDKSGLPSDRFFAERPEGSVSTLKIQRTQQEDSAVYLCASSFRLAGGRTSTDTQYFGPGTRLTVL.